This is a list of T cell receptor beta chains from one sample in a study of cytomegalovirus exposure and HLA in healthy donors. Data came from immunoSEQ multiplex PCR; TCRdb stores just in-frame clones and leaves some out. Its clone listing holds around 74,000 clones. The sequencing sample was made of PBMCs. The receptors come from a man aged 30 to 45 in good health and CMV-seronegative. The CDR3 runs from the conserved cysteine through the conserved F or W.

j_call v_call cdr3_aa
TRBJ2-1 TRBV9 CASSVDGGEQFF
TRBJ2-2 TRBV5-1 CASSAPTSGGNTGELFF
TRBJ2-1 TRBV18 CASSPLAGGQRNEQFF
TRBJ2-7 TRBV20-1 CSARGRGEQYF
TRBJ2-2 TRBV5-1 CASSLQAGGVTGELFF
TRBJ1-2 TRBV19 CASSINQNYGYTF
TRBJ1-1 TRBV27 CASSWTGTTFF
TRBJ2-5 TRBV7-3 CASSLWGRETQYF
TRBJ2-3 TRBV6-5 CASSYRTVTDTQYF
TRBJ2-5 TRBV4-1 CASSPGTSGGAWEAQYF
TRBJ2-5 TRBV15 CATSQSTWAGGRGETQYF
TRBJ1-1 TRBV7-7 CASRHSGQEGGTEAFF
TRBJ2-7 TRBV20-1 CSAYTGNEQYF
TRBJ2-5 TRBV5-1 CASRRWEQETQYF
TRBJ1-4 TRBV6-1 CASTTGPTNEKLFF
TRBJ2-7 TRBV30 CAWSVGRATHEQYF
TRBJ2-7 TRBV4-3 CASSRYRDNSYEQYF
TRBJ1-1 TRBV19 CASSGRDNGHTEAFF
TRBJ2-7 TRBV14 CASSSAGASEQYF
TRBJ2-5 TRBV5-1 CASSFGSGETQYF
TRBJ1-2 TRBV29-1 CSVEKTGGLLYGYTF
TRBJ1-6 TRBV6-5 CASSQDRERSPLHF
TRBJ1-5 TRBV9 CASSVDYNWVQPQHF
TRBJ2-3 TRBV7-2 CASSTRLGGDTQYF
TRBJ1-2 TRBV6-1 CASRARGSGYGYTF
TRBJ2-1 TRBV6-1 CASSELAGDYNEQFF
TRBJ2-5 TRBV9 CASSVESLRETQYF